This T cell receptor beta chain was sequenced in a study of blood T cell repertoires in COVID-19. Study-wide background: The United States, Italy and Spain supplied acute and convalescent COVID-19 samples. The cDNA or gDNA used as material had been derived from T cells, B-cell-depleted T cells, or PBMCs.

Original data processing: It was from reference gene primer amplification that nucleated cell counts were estimated. Sequenced by immunoSEQ multiplex PCR; TCRdb stores in-frame clones only, minus some. V and J calls and clone size come straight from that table; D and trimming were deduced from the DNA. The repertoire holds some 330,000 clones, around 87% seen once, with 4% in the top ten. The CDR3 is 16 residues long. The trim removed 2 bases at V and 2 bases at J, leaving 7 bases unmatched. Germline CDR1 SEHNR, CDR2 FQNEAQ (reference sequence). The sample taken for sequencing was peripheral blood. The receptor's source is a woman aged 45-65 years with active or convalescent COVID-19. The rearrangement uses TRBV7-9 and TRBJ2-3; TRBD2 agrees at 7 bases. The CDR3 DNA follows: TGTGCCAGCAGCTTAAGGAGGGAGGGCCCCACAGATACGCAGTATTTT. It is translated as CASSLRREGPTDTQYF.